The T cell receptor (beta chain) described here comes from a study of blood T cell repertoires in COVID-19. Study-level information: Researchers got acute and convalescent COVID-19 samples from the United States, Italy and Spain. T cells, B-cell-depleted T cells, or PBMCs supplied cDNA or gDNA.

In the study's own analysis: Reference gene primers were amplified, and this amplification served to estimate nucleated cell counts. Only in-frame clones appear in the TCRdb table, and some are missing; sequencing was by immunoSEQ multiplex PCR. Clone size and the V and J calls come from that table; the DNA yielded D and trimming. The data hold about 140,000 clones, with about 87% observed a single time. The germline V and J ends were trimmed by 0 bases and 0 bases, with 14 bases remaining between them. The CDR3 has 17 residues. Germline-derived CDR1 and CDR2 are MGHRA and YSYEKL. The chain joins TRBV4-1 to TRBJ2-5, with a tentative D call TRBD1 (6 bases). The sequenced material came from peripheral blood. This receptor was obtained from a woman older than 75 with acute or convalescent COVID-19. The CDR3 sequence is CASSQDPGQNYQETQYF. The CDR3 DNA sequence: TGCGCCAGCAGCCAAGATCCCGGACAGAACTACCAAGAGACCCAGTACTTC.